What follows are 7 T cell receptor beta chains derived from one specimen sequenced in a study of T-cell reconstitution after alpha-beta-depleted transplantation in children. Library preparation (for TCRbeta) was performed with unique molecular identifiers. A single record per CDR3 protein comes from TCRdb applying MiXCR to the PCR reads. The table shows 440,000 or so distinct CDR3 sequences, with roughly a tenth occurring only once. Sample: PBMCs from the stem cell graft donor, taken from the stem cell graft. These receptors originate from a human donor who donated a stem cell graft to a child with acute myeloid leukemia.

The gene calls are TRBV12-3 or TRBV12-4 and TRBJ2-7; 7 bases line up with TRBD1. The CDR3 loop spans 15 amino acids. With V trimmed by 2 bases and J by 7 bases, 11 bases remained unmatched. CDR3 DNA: TGTGCCAGCAGTTTAATGGTAGGGGGCGTGGGGGAGCAGTACTTC. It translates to CASSLMVGGVGEQYF.

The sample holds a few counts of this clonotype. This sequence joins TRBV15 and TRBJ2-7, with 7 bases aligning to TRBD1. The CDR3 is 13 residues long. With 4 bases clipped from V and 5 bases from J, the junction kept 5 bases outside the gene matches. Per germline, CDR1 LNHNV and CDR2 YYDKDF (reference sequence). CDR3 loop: CATSTTGIHEQYF. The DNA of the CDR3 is TGTGCCACCAGCACGACAGGGATCCACGAGCAGTACTTC. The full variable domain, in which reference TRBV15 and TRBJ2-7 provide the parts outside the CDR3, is DAMVIQNPRYQVTQFGKPVTLSCSQTLNHNVMYWYQQKSSQAPKLLFHYYDKDFNNEADTPDNFQSRRPNTSFCFLDIRSPGLGDTAMYLCATSTTGIHEQYFGPGTRLTVT.

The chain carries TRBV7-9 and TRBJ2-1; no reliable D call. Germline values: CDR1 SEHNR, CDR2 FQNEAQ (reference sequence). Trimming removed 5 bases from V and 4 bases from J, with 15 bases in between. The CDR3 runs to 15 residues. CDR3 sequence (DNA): TGTGCCAGCAGCCCCGTCGGAGAGAGTTACAATGAGCAGTTCTTC. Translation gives CASSPVGESYNEQFF.

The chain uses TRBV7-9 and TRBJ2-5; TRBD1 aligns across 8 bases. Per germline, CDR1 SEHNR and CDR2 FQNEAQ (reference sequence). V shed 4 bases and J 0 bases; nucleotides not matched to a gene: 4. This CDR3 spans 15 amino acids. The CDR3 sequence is CASSSTGEYQETQYF. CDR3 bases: TGTGCCAGCAGCTCGACAGGGGAATACCAAGAGACCCAGTACTTC.

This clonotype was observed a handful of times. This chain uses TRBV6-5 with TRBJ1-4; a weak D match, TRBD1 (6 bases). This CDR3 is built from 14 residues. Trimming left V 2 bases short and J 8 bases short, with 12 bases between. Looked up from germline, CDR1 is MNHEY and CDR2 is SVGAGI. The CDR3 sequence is CASSYEGGLEKLFF. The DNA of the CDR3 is TGTGCCAGCAGTTACGAGGGGGGCTTAGAAAAACTGTTTTTT.

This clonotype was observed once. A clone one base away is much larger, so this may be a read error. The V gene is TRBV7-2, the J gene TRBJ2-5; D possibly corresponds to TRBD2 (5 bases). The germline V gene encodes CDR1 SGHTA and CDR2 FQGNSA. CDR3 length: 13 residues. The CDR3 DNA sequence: TGTGGCAGCAGCTCCCGGACTGTCGAGACCCAGTACTTC. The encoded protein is CGSSSRTVETQYF.

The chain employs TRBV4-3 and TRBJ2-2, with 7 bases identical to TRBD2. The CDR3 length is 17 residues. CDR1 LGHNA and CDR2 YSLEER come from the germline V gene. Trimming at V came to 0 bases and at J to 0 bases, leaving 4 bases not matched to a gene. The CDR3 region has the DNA TGCGCCAGCAGCCAAGATTCCGGGACTACGAACACCGGGGAGCTGTTTTTT. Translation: CASSQDSGTTNTGELFF.